This TCR beta chain is from a study of cytomegalovirus exposure and HLA in healthy donors. Whole-study findings and limits: Diagnosis of cytomegalovirus status made by the classifier reportedly showed high specificity and sensitivity. Available immune exposure information was restricted to CMV serostatus only.

A remark on this clone: Its antigen is undetermined.

Germline-derived CDR1 and CDR2 are LNHDA and SQIVND (reference sequence). The germline V and J ends were trimmed by 3 bases and 0 bases, with 23 bases remaining between them. The CDR3 totals 19 residues. The PCR ran on 60 Vbeta and 13 Jbeta primers. Only in-frame clones appear in the TCRdb table, and some are missing; sequencing was by immunoSEQ multiplex PCR. The table shows approximately 160,000 clones, with around 66% occurring only once. The V and J genes are TRBV19 and TRBJ1-1, with D uncertain. This TCR was sampled from a woman in her twenties or thirties in good health and CMV-seropositive. Material: PBMCs. The CDR3 spells CASSIGQSRILKMNTEAFF. CDR3 nucleotides: TGTGCCAGTAGTATCGGCCAGTCCAGGATTCTTAAAATGAACACTGAAGCTTTCTTT.